These 32 T cell receptor beta chains originate from one sample sequenced in a study of OX40 agonist ivuxolimab in advanced cancers. TCRdb's table, derived via immunoSEQ multiplex PCR, lists solely in-frame clones and lacks some. This table holds around 88,000 clones, approximately 90% found once. Sequences were derived from CD4+ or CD8+ T cells sorted from blood, sampled in a trial of the OX40 agonist ivuxolimab. All receptors come from an adult with an advanced solid tumor such as melanoma, head and neck, liver or kidney cancer.

The rearrangement links TRBV7-9 to TRBJ2-3, with unresolved D. From germline, CDR1 is SEHNR and CDR2 FQNEAQ (reference sequence). Trimming cost V 5 bases and J 4 bases, with 13 bases left between them. The CDR3 loop spans 14 amino acids. The CDR3 DNA follows: TGTGCCAGCAGCCCGACCTCCTCCCCAGATACGCAGTATTTT. This translates into CASSPTSSPDTQYF.

The rearrangement uses TRBV18 and TRBJ1-1; tentatively, D is TRBD1 (5 bases). Trimming cost V 0 bases and J 3 bases, with 11 bases left between them. In germline, CDR1 is KGHSH, CDR2 LQKENI. The CDR3 consists of 15 residues. CDR3 DNA: TGTGCCAGCTCACCACCGGGGACGGCCTACACTGAAGCTTTCTTT. Translated: CASSPPGTAYTEAFF.

This chain joins TRBV6-6 and TRBJ2-7, with D possibly TRBD1 on 6 matching bases. This CDR3 is 14 amino acids long. Looked up from germline, CDR1 is MNHNY and CDR2 is SVGAGI (reference sequence). V dropped 1 base and J dropped 9 bases, with 16 bases sitting between them. The CDR3 region is CASSYFRGTGVQYF. The CDR3 region has the DNA TGTGCCAGCAGTTACTTCAGGGGAACGGGTGTGCAGTACTTC.

The rearrangement uses TRBV6-6 and TRBJ1-2, with D possibly TRBD1 on 6 matching bases. This CDR3 has 14 amino acids. Looked up from germline, CDR1 is MNHNY and CDR2 is SVGAGI (reference sequence). Trimming cost V 0 bases and J 5 bases, with 10 bases left between them. DNA of the CDR3: TGTGCCAGCAGTTACTCGACACAGGGATATGGCTACACCTTC. Its protein product is CASSYSTQGYGYTF.

The V call is TRBV7-9, the J call TRBJ2-3; tentatively, D is TRBD2 (6 bases). This CDR3 region has 15 residues. Per the germline V gene, CDR1 is SEHNR and CDR2 is FQNEAQ (reference sequence). Trimming removed 4 bases at V and 0 bases at J, with 11 bases between. CDR3 coding DNA: TGTGCCAGCAGCTCGCCGGGGGTTAGCACAGATACGCAGTATTTT. Translated, it gives CASSSPGVSTDTQYF.

The rearrangement joins TRBV5-1 to TRBJ1-1, with D tentatively TRBD1 (5 bases). V was cut by 3 bases and J by 4 bases, with 10 bases left in between. Germline-derived CDR1 and CDR2 are SGHRS and YFSETQ. The CDR3 sequence is 13 residues long. The CDR3: CASSSGGPTEAFF. The CDR3 coding sequence is TGCGCCAGCAGCTCGGGGGGACCCACTGAAGCTTTCTTT. Drawing the rest from reference TRBV5-1 and TRBJ1-1, the complete variable domain is KAGVTQTPRYLIKTRGQQVTLSCSPISGHRSVSWYQQTPGQGLQFLFEYFSETQRNKGNFPGRFSGRQFSNSRSEMNVSTLELGDSALYLCASSSGGPTEAFFGQGTRLTVV.

The chain recombines TRBV5-4 with TRBJ1-1, with D perhaps matching TRBD1 (5 bases). The ends were cut back, 0 bases at V and 3 bases at J, with 6 bases in the middle. The CDR3 consists of 13 residues. Per germline, CDR1 SGHNT and CDR2 YYREEE (reference sequence). The CDR3 region is CASSLVGDTEAFF. In DNA, the CDR3 is TGTGCCAGCAGCTTGGTAGGGGACACTGAAGCTTTCTTT.

The rearrangement uses TRBV30 and TRBJ2-6; D perhaps matches TRBD2 (5 bases). Germline-derived CDR1 and CDR2 are GTSNPN and SVGIG (reference sequence). The V end lost 4 bases, the J end lost 0 bases, and 7 bases lay between the germline ends. The CDR3 has 14 residues. Here the CDR3 DNA reads TGTGCCTGGAAGAGCGGCTCTGGGGCCAACGTCCTGACTTTC. Translating gives CAWKSGSGANVLTF.

The rearrangement joins TRBV5-6 to TRBJ1-3, with D unresolved. Deletions cut 1 base from V and 0 bases from J, with 8 bases between. The CDR3 has 15 residues. CDR1 is SGHDT and CDR2 is YYEEEE in the germline V gene. CDR3 sequence reads: CASSLSAFSGNTIYF. DNA of the CDR3: TGTGCCAGCAGCTTGAGCGCCTTCTCTGGAAACACCATATATTTT.

This clone occurred once. The rearrangement joins TRBV21-1 to TRBJ2-3; the D call of TRBD2 is as the table states it, not checked on the DNA. TRBV21-1 is shown as a pseudogene. This CDR3 is 20 amino acids long. CDR3 sequence (DNA): TGTGCCAGCAAAAACCTGATACCCGGGACTAGCGGATATAGCACAGATACGCAGTATTTT. It encodes CASKNLIPGTSGYSTDTQYF.

Only one count was recorded for this clone. The rearrangement links TRBV18 to TRBJ2-5; D tentatively fits TRBD1 or TRBD2 (5 bases each). Germline loops: CDR1 KGHSH, CDR2 LQKENI. The CDR3 runs 17 residues. V was pared by 4 bases and J by 1 base, with 19 bases between. CDR3 nucleotides: TGTGCCAGCTCACTAAACCGGGACCGAGGGTTCCAAGAGACCCAGTACTTC. Protein: CASSLNRDRGFQETQYF.

The chain has TRBV6-1 and TRBJ1-2; 8 bases map to TRBD1. V was clipped by 3 bases and J by 7 bases; unmatched bases: 7. Germline-derived CDR1 and CDR2 are MNHNS and SASEGT. The CDR3 extends over 14 amino acids. The CDR3 here is CASSDPQGAGGYTF. CDR3 in DNA: TGTGCCAGCAGTGATCCCCAGGGGGCCGGTGGCTACACCTTC.

This clone was recorded a few times. The J gene is TRBJ2-7, the V gene TRBV6-5; D is undetermined. Trimming cost V 6 bases and J 4 bases, with 7 bases left between them. The CDR3 extends over 11 amino acids. Germline V gene lookup returns CDR1 MNHEY and CDR2 SVGAGI. CDR3 protein: CASRSTYEQYF. CDR3 in DNA: TGTGCCAGCAGGTCTACTTACGAGCAGTACTTC.

The chain recombines TRBV15 with TRBJ1-4; D remains unclear. Per germline, CDR1 LNHNV and CDR2 YYDKDF (reference sequence). This CDR3 region has 14 residues. Trimming left V 1 base short and J 4 bases short, with 7 bases between. The CDR3 region is CATSRVSRNEKLFF. The CDR3 DNA reads as TGTGCCACCAGCAGAGTCAGCCGTAATGAAAAACTGTTTTTT.

This sequence joins TRBV6-1 and TRBJ2-3, with D tentatively TRBD2 (6 bases). The CDR3 sequence is 17 residues long. The V and J ends lost 0 bases and 4 bases respectively, with 17 bases between them. Germline V gene data show CDR1 as MNHNS and CDR2 as SASEGT. The DNA for the CDR3 is TGTGCCAGCAGTGAAGCGAGGACGGGACTGGGGGCAGATACGCAGTATTTT. This encodes CASSEARTGLGADTQYF.

In its sample, this clone was seen once. The chain carries TRBV27 and TRBJ1-3, with 7 positions matching TRBD1. V was clipped by 8 bases and J by 0 bases; unmatched bases: 7. This CDR3 spans 15 amino acids. Germline V gene data show CDR1 as MNHEY and CDR2 as SMNVEV (reference sequence). CDR3 bases: TGTGCCAGCGGGGAGACAGGGAGCTCTGGAAACACCATATATTTT. Its protein is CASGETGSSGNTIYF.

V gene TRBV6-1 combines with J gene TRBJ2-2, with 8 bases that match TRBD1. CDR1 is MNHNS, CDR2 SASEGT, per germline. The CDR3 consists of 17 residues. V lost 4 bases and J lost 5; bases outside the gene matches: 12. The CDR3 region is CASSAITGGRGTGELFF. The CDR3 coding sequence is TGTGCCAGCAGTGCCATTACAGGGGGGAGAGGAACCGGGGAGCTGTTTTTT.

The V gene is TRBV5-4, the J gene TRBJ2-7; D not certain. Trimming removed 4 bases at V and 1 base at J, with 9 bases between. Germline values: CDR1 SGHNT, CDR2 YYREEE (reference sequence). CDR3 length equals 13 residues. CDR3 in amino acids: CASSVVGSYEQYF. The CDR3 bases are TGTGCCAGCAGCGTCGTAGGTTCCTACGAGCAGTACTTC.

This chain joins TRBV4-2 and TRBJ2-1; 7 positions match TRBD2. CDR3 length: 16 amino acids. With V trimmed by 1 base and J by 7 bases, 10 bases remained unmatched. In germline, CDR1 is LGHNA, CDR2 YNFKEQ. CDR3 sequence reads: CASSQVAGVSYNEQFF. CDR3 bases: TGTGCCAGCAGCCAAGTTGCGGGAGTCTCGTATAATGAGCAGTTCTTC.

A word on this clone: Germline is not matched at one junction end, which may reflect a read error. The chain carries TRBV5-3 and TRBJ1-3; 7 positions match TRBD1. TRBV5-3 carries the ORF label, with uncertain function. The CDR3 has 15 amino acids. The CDR3 sequence is CASSSDRVAGNTIYF. The CDR3 DNA reads as TGTGCCAGCAGCTCTGACAGGGTTGCTGGAAACACCATATATTTT.

This clone was counted once. The chain links TRBV2 to TRBJ2-7, with 7 bases fitting TRBD1. CDR3 length equals 13 residues. In germline, CDR1 is SNHLY, CDR2 FYNNEI. V lost 7 bases, J lost 0 bases, and 3 bases stayed unmatched. The CDR3 loop is CASTRDSSYEQYF. The CDR3 region has the DNA TGTGCCAGCACCCGGGACAGCTCCTACGAGCAGTACTTC.

Points on this clone: Different DNA sequences within this sample yield the same CDR3. The V and J genes are TRBV5-4 and TRBJ2-5; a possible D gene is TRBD1 (7 bases). The V and J ends lost 2 bases and 5 bases respectively, with 10 bases between them. The CDR3 covers 13 residues. Germline V lookup: CDR1 SGHNT, CDR2 YYREEE (reference sequence). For the CDR3, the DNA is TGTGCCAGCAGCTTAGCAGGGGGGGAGACCCAGTACTTC. Protein product: CASSLAGGETQYF.

This chain connects TRBV30 to TRBJ2-1; D perhaps matches TRBD1 (6 bases). The ends were cut back, 5 bases at V and 6 bases at J, with 14 bases in the middle. Germline-derived CDR1 and CDR2 are GTSNPN and SVGIG (reference sequence). The CDR3 runs 13 residues. In DNA form, the CDR3 reads TGTGCCTGGGACCCCAGGGGCGGCAATGAGCAGTTCTTC. This codes for CAWDPRGGNEQFF.

This sequence joins TRBV6-1 and TRBJ2-5; D may be TRBD1 (5 bases). In germline, CDR1 is MNHNS, CDR2 SASEGT. V lost 7 bases, J lost 0 bases, and 15 bases lay in between. The CDR3 has 15 amino acids. The CDR3 loop is CASKQPGMDQETQYF. Here the CDR3 DNA reads TGTGCCAGCAAGCAACCAGGGATGGACCAAGAGACCCAGTACTTC.

The V and J genes are TRBV19 and TRBJ1-2; TRBD1 aligns across 7 bases. The CDR3 has 14 amino acids. V lost 6 bases, J lost 4 bases, and 8 bases stayed unmatched. Germline CDR1 LNHDA, CDR2 SQIVND (reference sequence). The DNA for the CDR3 is TGTGCCAGTAGACACGGGGACAGTCGCTATGGCTACACCTTC. Translated, it gives CASRHGDSRYGYTF.

This clone was seen only once. The rearrangement uses TRBV7-9 and TRBJ1-5; the D gene is possibly TRBD1 (5 bases). Germline V gene lookup returns CDR1 SEHNR and CDR2 FQNEAQ (reference sequence). The CDR3 has 19 amino acids. The V end lost 1 base, the J end lost 2 bases, and 21 bases lay between the germline ends. The CDR3 coding sequence is TGTGCCAGCAGCTTAGGACCAGGGACCTCGGGAGGGGGCAATCAGCCCCAGCATTTT. As protein: CASSLGPGTSGGGNQPQHF.

The CDR3 coding sequence is TGCGCCAGCAGCCATAACCGGGCAAACAATCAGCCCCAGCATTTT. It specifies CASSHNRANNQPQHF. The chain combines TRBV4-1 with TRBJ1-5; D not certain. The CDR3 contains 15 residues. Trimming took 3 bases from V and 3 from J, leaving 12 bases between them. CDR1 is MGHRA and CDR2 is YSYEKL in the germline V gene.

V and J are TRBV6-5 and TRBJ1-1; 8 bases match TRBD1. V was clipped by 8 bases and J by 2 bases; unmatched bases: 4. The CDR3 contains 13 residues. The germline V gene encodes CDR1 MNHEY and CDR2 SVGAGI. CDR3 sequence reads: CASLTGGNTEAFF. The CDR3 DNA sequence: TGTGCCAGCCTTACAGGGGGAAACACTGAAGCTTTCTTT.

A single count supports this clone. At one of its ends the junction is not consistent with the germline gene, which may arise from a read error. This sequence joins TRBV10-3 and TRBJ2-7; D is ambiguous. CDR1 is ENHRY, CDR2 SYGVKD, per germline. The length of the CDR3 is 12 residues. CDR3: CAGSGSSYEQYF. The CDR3 DNA is TGCGCCGGCTCCGGGTCCTCCTACGAGCAGTACTTC.

The chain employs TRBV30 and TRBJ1-4, with D tentatively TRBD1 (5 bases). Germline lookup yields CDR1 GTSNPN and CDR2 SVGIG (reference sequence). The V gene lost 1 base and the J gene lost 6 bases, with 9 bases spanning the gap. The CDR3 extends over 13 amino acids. The CDR3 loop reads CAWSGGAYEKLFF. CDR3 DNA: TGTGCCTGGAGTGGGGGCGCGTATGAAAAACTGTTTTTT.

The chain links TRBV23-1 to TRBJ2-7; D possibly corresponds to TRBD1 (6 bases). TRBV23-1 is designated an ORF whose function remains uncertain. Deletions cut 3 bases from V and 0 bases from J, with 27 bases between. The CDR3 loop spans 20 amino acids. The CDR3 coding sequence is TGCGCCAGCAGTCAGACCCGGATACAGGGACAAAACTTCGTCTCCTACGAGCAGTACTTC. Translating gives CASSQTRIQGQNFVSYEQYF.

CDR3 in DNA: TGTGCCATCAGCGAAGTTCGTCGGGGGGCCCTCCCGACCGATACGCAGTATTTT. Translated: CAISEVRRGALPTDTQYF. V usage is TRBV10-3 and J usage is TRBJ2-3; D is perhaps TRBD2 (7 bases). Germline CDR1 and CDR2: ENHRY and SYGVKD. The CDR3 length is 18 residues. V gave up 6 bases and J gave up 6 bases, with 28 bases separating them.